This record covers a single T cell receptor beta chain. Its antigen is not yet known. To prepare the library, the immunoSEQ multiplex PCR assay was applied. The multiplex PCR relied on a mix of 60 forward primers for TCR Vbeta segments and 13 reverse primers for TCR Jbeta segments. The CDR3 region of rearranged TCR beta genes was amplified from genomic DNA by a multiplex PCR assay. On the Illumina HiSeq System, the amplified TCR beta libraries were sequenced as 87-base-pair reads. As for how the authors treated the data: Across the 600 to 700 repertoires, a later analysis counted some 80 million unique TCR beta chains, approximately 10 million of which were shared by at least two donors. Raw reads were error-corrected and collapsed into unique sequences by a nearest-neighbor algorithm in which closely related sequences were merged to remove PCR and sequencing errors. V, D and J gene segments were assigned by aligning CDR3 sequences to IMGT reference sequences. Each retained sequence needed at least a six-nucleotide match to both a V gene segment and a J gene segment. A rearrangement was called productive if the CDR3 had no stop codons and remained in frame with V and J, and every other rearrangement was called non-productive. Following IMGT convention, CDR3 was defined as the stretch from the second conserved V-encoded cysteine to the conserved J-encoded phenylalanine. The earlier analysis of about 590 of the donors excluded sequences that lacked an unambiguous match to a single V gene segment. An earlier analysis of 500 to 700 of the donors classified V segments as functional when productive rearrangements were above 56.7% and as segregating when the standard deviation between donors was above 5%. A statistical classification framework was built for diagnosing cytomegalovirus status from the catalog of TCR beta chain sequences. V and J gene assignment, in a later analysis, came from comparing TCR nucleotide sequences with IMGT/GENE-DB human TR gene sequences. A later analysis assigned CDR3 sequences and most-parsimonious VDJ recombination scenarios with the TCRdist pipeline. In a later analysis, every TCR beta chain was defined by the combination of its CDR3 amino acid sequence and its V-gene family, and reads without a unique V-gene family were dropped. As a way to deal with suspected cross-contamination and a sequencing artifact, a later analysis dropped approximately 590 nucleotide sequences that were highly shared and had low generation probability. In a later analysis, a clonal expansion index for each public chain was calculated from normalized within-repertoire ranks of inferred template counts. In a later analysis, generation probabilities were computed using a VDJ recombination model fitted to out-of-frame rearrangements, and the results were checked against IGoR. In a later analysis, hypergeometric tests were used to score TCR-TCR, TCR-HLA and TCR-CMV co-occurrence, with a repertoire-size bias correction applied to TCR pairs. To estimate false discovery rates, a later analysis permuted the HLA or CMV assignments 20 times. In a later analysis, co-occurring TCRs were grouped using DBSCAN, with TCRdist sequence similarity added in when clustering inside HLA-allele-positive subsets. For co-occurrence clustering, repertoires with fewer than 30,000 or more than 120,000 public chains were excluded, along with roughly five repertoires with anomalous nucleotide sharing. TCRdb retrieved this table from immuneACCESS and kept in-frame rearrangements only. Not all clones are present; in checked studies, unresolved V genes account for under half, and no reason is known for the remainder. For V, J and clone size, that table is used; D and trimming come from the DNA. The sample's clone listing holds tens of thousands of clones. Roughly 2.7% of the sample rests with the top ten.

The data are from a study of cytomegalovirus exposure and HLA in healthy donors (dated by TCRdb to the late 2010s). In the study overall: According to an earlier analysis of several hundred of the donors, about 179 million T cells yielded 100 million or so unique TCR beta sequences and 276 Gb of sequence data. Roughly 300 gigabases of sequencing data and around 90 million unique TCR sequences made up an early release that covered nearly 650 HLA-typed donors. Of the roughly 400 genotyped donors, 81% were placed in the genetic ancestry cluster associated with self-reported Caucasian donors. The study aimed to test whether signatures of past pathogen exposure could be identified by cataloging public T cell receptors. The study profiled the T cell repertoires of 500 to 800 subjects by immunosequencing and related them to cytomegalovirus serostatus. A separate validation cohort of roughly 130 different subjects was used in addition to the approximately 700-subject first cohort. High-throughput TCR immunosequencing, statistical association of individual TCRs with disease status, and machine learning were combined to predict cytomegalovirus infection status. To study patterns of TCR occurrence, a later analysis re-analyzed previously published TCR beta repertoires from several hundred donors and added high-resolution HLA genotyping. The later analysis used no new phenotypic data to find candidate immune exposures, relying instead on TCR beta sequences and their occurrence across donors. An earlier analysis of some 500 of the donors used high-throughput TCR beta sequencing to judge whether each TCR beta V gene segment behaved as functional or pseudogenic. Donor age, sex, ethnicity and CMV serostatus were compiled together with the repertoire data. A later genetic analysis took genome-wide SNP genotypes for about three fifths of the 666 donors and used that subset as a discovery cohort. All discovery cohort repertoires had been generated using a single sequencing platform. Class I and class II HLA loci were covered by the typing at four-digit resolution. The number of donors typed differed by locus, with roughly 620-630 for A, B, C, DRB1 and DQB1, 522 for DQA1, 600 to 610 for DPA1, and approximately 470 for DPB1. About 5 DR-DQ haplotypes were handled as single units for association and clustering, since linkage in the cohort was strong. Across roughly 420 genotyped donors of the cohort, an average of roughly 200,000 unique TCR beta nucleotide sequences per donor were sequenced, and approximately 17% of those sequences were non-productive. Study-level results and caveats: Several of the top co-occurrence clusters appeared to be linked to parvovirus B19, influenza, CMV and Epstein-Barr virus, according to a later analysis. Broadly in line with IMGT annotations, most TCR beta V segments showed up in productive rearrangements about 87% or about 30% of the time in an earlier analysis of about 500 of the donors. A cluster of highly shared sequence variants was judged likely to represent a technical artifact of the sequencing pipeline. In a later analysis, most CMV-associated TCR beta chains were found to appear HLA-restricted, with HLA associations seemingly driven largely by CMV exposure. CMV serostatus was the only immune exposure information available for the cohort. While some public TCRs were present in many individuals, most TCR sequences turned up only very rarely across donors. A further reported finding was that TCR beta sequences accurately predicted the HLA-A and HLA-B alleles for most subjects in the first cohort. Three of the identified cytomegalovirus-associated TCR beta chains were confirmed in vitro to be specific for cytomegalovirus antigens. A later genetic analysis associated a missense DCLRE1C variant with V-gene and J-gene trimming of TCR beta chains, and an independent cohort replicated the association. Some 16 rarely observed V segments, including chromosome 9 orphons, were excluded from the earlier analysis of several hundred of the donors because counts were too low. The classifier was reported to diagnose cytomegalovirus status with high specificity and sensitivity in both the original and validation cohorts. At a false discovery rate of 0.05, a later analysis linked around 17,000 TCR beta sequences to specific HLA alleles. According to the authors, the approach could potentially be generalized to other disease states and immunological phenotypes. In a later analysis, TCR association rates were found to vary across HLA loci, with the most associated TCRs seen for DRB1 alleles and the fewest for HLA-C alleles. Linkage disequilibrium might explain the correlated functional status among segregating V segments, but an unknown experimental factor could not be excluded. Some IMGT-functional V segments, including TRBV6-2 and TRBV6-3, could not be told apart with the 87-base-pair reads, so those segments were excluded. In a later genetic analysis, fewer N-insertions in productive TCRs were reported among donors in an Asian-associated ancestry cluster than the roughly 700-donor mean. Sequencing depth was assumed to be roughly uniform across donors in the presence/absence analyses, though that assumption may not hold. Because HLA typing was unavailable for some donors at each locus, only the typed subset was used in association tests. In the study, some 160 TCR beta chains were listed as associated with cytomegalovirus. In a later analysis, HLA-associated TCR beta chains were found to be more clonally expanded and to have lower generation probabilities than equally common non-associated chains. Assigning TCR associations to individual alleles was difficult when HLA alleles, especially DR and DQ, strongly co-occurred. This cohort had only TCR beta chains sequenced, and the lack of alpha or paired-chain data limited which features could be detected.

In total, roughly 670 healthy bone marrow donors made up the cohort. At the time of sampling, every cohort member was nominally healthy, though immune exposures that went unrecorded were likely present. The donor was CMV seronegative and was included in the group of a few hundred seronegative cohort members. A peripheral blood sample was collected from each donor, and TCR beta sequencing was performed on peripheral blood mononuclear cells. Genomic DNA extraction from the blood cell samples was performed with the Qiagen DNeasy Blood Extraction Kit. The germline V gene encodes CDR1 MNHEY and CDR2 SMNVEV (reference sequence). V and J lose 4 bases and 2 bases, and a span of 12 bases separates them. Inclusive of the bounding cysteine and phenylalanine, the CDR3 is 14 residues long. The DNA shown is the 42-base CDR3, in frame from base 1.

Specimen: PBMCs. The V and J genes are TRBV27 and TRBJ2-7; a weak D assignment points to TRBD2 (6 bases agree). The TCR sequence derives from a man aged 40-49 years in good health and CMV-seronegative. The CDR3 protein: CASSYQGGTYEQYF. The nucleotide sequence is given as TGTGCCAGCAGTTACCAGGGAGGTACCTACGAGCAGTACTTC.